This TCR beta chain was sequenced for a study of vaccination and CD4 T cells after COVID-19. Points on this clonotype: Its antigen is not identified.

Sequencing of the DNA from cultured CD4+ T cells was carried out with the Oncomine TCR Beta short-read assay. TCRdb redid the calling of the PCR reads with MiXCR, one entry per CDR3 protein. Of around 21,000 distinct CDR3 sequences listed, 55% are singletons. As for treatment: approximately 9-day PBMC culture with coronavirus spike peptide pools or control peptides (ViraFEST assay). V lost 0 bases and J 5 bases, leaving 5 bases between the germline ends. Per germline, CDR1 MNHEY and CDR2 SMNVEV (reference sequence). The CDR3 is made up of 13 amino acids. The chain is built from TRBV27 and TRBJ2-1; D is undetermined. This TCR was recovered from a human donor who had recovered from COVID-19. Specimen: CD4+ T cells from blood, cultured in vitro. DNA for the CDR3: TGTGCCAGCAGTTTATCTGGGAACAATGAGCAGTTCTTC. Its translation: CASSLSGNNEQFF.